The present entry profiles one T cell receptor beta chain with its context. This sample stems from a study of T cell changes during pregnancy in multiple sclerosis. TCRdb keeps only in-frame clones here, not all; method: immunoSEQ multiplex PCR. The repertoire holds more than 55,000 clones, with around nine tenths as singletons. This TCR was recovered from a female donor in good health, enrolled as a control in a pregnancy study. This specimen was peripheral blood, taken in the first trimester of pregnancy.

The CDR3 DNA reads as TGTGCCAGCCTCCGCAGCGGGGGGGGTTCCTACGAGCAGTACTTC. Encoded protein: CASLRSGGGSYEQYF. The chain carries TRBV6-1 and TRBJ2-7, with 10 bases identical to TRBD2. From germline, CDR1 is MNHNS and CDR2 SASEGT. The CDR3 spans 15 residues. The trim removed 8 bases at V and 1 base at J, leaving 8 bases unmatched.